The next 19 T cell receptor beta chains were all read from a single sample in a study of blood T cell repertoires in COVID-19 (dated by TCRdb to 2018 to 2021). The library came from the immunoSEQ multiplex PCR assay. The clones in this table, taken by TCRdb from immuneACCESS, are in-frame only. Not every clone is retained; where verified, under half of the shortfall comes from an unresolved V gene, and the cause of the rest is unknown. Within this sample are under 300,000 clones, with 86% of them counted one time only. Jointly, the top ten make up 10% to 15% of the sample. The specimen sequenced was peripheral blood. These receptors all come from a woman aged 25 to 45 with COVID-19, enrolled during active disease.

This chain uses TRBV6-6 with TRBJ1-4, with 12 bases fitting TRBD1. Trimming removed 5 bases from V and 8 bases from J; junction bases left unmatched: 15. The germline V gene encodes CDR1 MNHNY and CDR2 SVGAGI (reference sequence). The CDR3 has 18 amino acids. CDR3 protein: CASSPSSRDRGRWEKLFF. The CDR3 DNA follows: TGTGCCAGCAGTCCCTCCTCCCGGGACAGGGGGCGGTGGGAAAAACTGTTTTTT.

In nucleotides, the CDR3 is TGCGCCAGCAGCCAAGCTGCGGGGGAGGGGAATTACGAGCAGTACTTC. Its translation: CASSQAAGEGNYEQYF. This chain links TRBV4-1 with TRBJ2-7; 7 bases are shared with TRBD2. This CDR3 is 16 amino acids long. V lost 1 base to trimming and J lost 4 bases; unmatched junction nucleotides: 10. Germline V CDR1 and CDR2: MGHRA, YSYEKL.

The CDR3 region is CSVEVPGLEEYF. The CDR3 region has the DNA TGCAGCGTTGAAGTCCCGGGACTAGAAGAGTACTTC. The rearrangement links TRBV29-1 to TRBJ2-7, with TRBD2 identical over 8 bases. The J segment lost 11 bases and the V segment lost 1 base, leaving 7 bases of the junction unmatched. CDR1 is SQVTM, CDR2 ANQGSEA, per germline. The CDR3 loop spans 12 amino acids.

The chain links TRBV10-2 to TRBJ1-2; 9 nucleotides line up with TRBD1. V dropped 7 bases and J dropped 7; count of bases not matched to a gene: 13. CDR1 WSHSY and CDR2 SAAADI come from the germline V gene. This CDR3 is built from 15 residues. CDR3 nucleotide sequence: TGCGCCAGCACCACGGGACAGGGTCGTTTGGGTGGCTACACCTTC. Translated, it gives CASTTGQGRLGGYTF.

V and J are TRBV6-1 and TRBJ1-5, with D tentatively TRBD1 (5 bases). V lost 2 bases and J lost 9, with 8 bases in between. The CDR3 is 12 residues long. Per germline, CDR1 MNHNS and CDR2 SASEGT. CDR3 in DNA: TGTGCCAGCAGTGAAAGGGGCAGGCCCCAGCATTTT. Amino acids: CASSERGRPQHF.

The gene calls are TRBV6-5 and TRBJ2-7, with D perhaps TRBD1 (6 bases). Per germline, CDR1 MNHEY and CDR2 SVGAGI. Trimming cost V 10 bases and J 9 bases, with 22 bases left between them. The CDR3 has 13 residues. The CDR3, as DNA: TGTGCCACCGAGCCGTCCACTAAGACAGGGCAGTACTTC. Protein: CATEPSTKTGQYF.

The chain recombines TRBV7-9 with TRBJ2-7; tentative D call: TRBD2 (6 bases). This CDR3 is built from 13 residues. Germline V gene sequence: CDR1 SEHNR, CDR2 FQNEAQ (reference sequence). V was clipped by 1 base and J by 7 bases, with 11 bases between them. In DNA form, the CDR3 reads TGTGCCAGCAGCTTAGTGGGGCGGGGAGAGCAGTACTTC. This sequence encodes CASSLVGRGEQYF. The full variable domain, rest sourced from reference TRBV7-9 and TRBJ2-7, is DTGVSQNPRHKITKRGQNVTFRCDPISEHNRLYWYRQTLGQGPEFLTYFQNEAQLEKSRLLSDRFSAERPKGSFSTLEIQRTEQGDSAMYLCASSLVGRGEQYFGPGTRLTVT.

This clone was observed a few times. The V call is TRBV12-5, the J call TRBJ2-1, with D tentatively TRBD1 (6 bases). Germline lookup yields CDR1 LGHNT and CDR2 FRNRAP. Trimming left V 1 base short and J 7 bases short, with 11 bases between. This CDR3 is built from 14 residues. CDR3 amino acids: CASGLANRENEQFF. The CDR3 region has the DNA TGTGCTAGTGGTTTGGCAAACAGGGAGAATGAGCAGTTCTTC.

This chain uses TRBV6-5 with TRBJ1-2; 8 bases match TRBD1. CDR1 is MNHEY, CDR2 SVGAGI, per germline. With 7 bases clipped from V and 8 bases from J, the junction kept 9 bases outside the gene matches. This CDR3 contains 13 residues. CDR3 protein: CASNRDRMGGYTF. The CDR3 bases are TGTGCCAGCAATCGGGACAGGATGGGGGGCTACACCTTC.

The rearrangement joins TRBV19 to TRBJ2-5, with D uncertain. The length of the CDR3 is 11 residues. The germline V gene encodes CDR1 LNHDA and CDR2 SQIVND (reference sequence). V was pared by 6 bases and J by 2 bases, with 4 bases between. The CDR3 DNA is TGTGCCAGTAGCATGCAAGAGACCCAGTACTTC. It codes for CASSMQETQYF.

The rearrangement uses TRBV10-1 and TRBJ1-1, with TRBD1 matching 7 bases. Per germline, CDR1 WNHNN and CDR2 SYGVQD (reference sequence). Trimming at V came to 9 bases and at J to 3 bases, leaving 16 bases not matched to a gene. CDR3 size: 16 residues. The chain's CDR3 is CASSNTFEGADTEAFF. Here the CDR3 DNA reads TGCGCCAGTTCCAACACCTTTGAGGGGGCGGACACTGAAGCTTTCTTT.

The rearrangement uses TRBV4-1 and TRBJ2-1, with 12 bases aligning to TRBD2. The junction had 3 bases not matched to a gene; V was cut back by 3 bases and J by 6 bases. CDR3 length equals 15 residues. Per germline, CDR1 MGHRA and CDR2 YSYEKL. Here the CDR3 DNA reads TGCGCCAGCAGCCAGCCGACTAGCGGGGGCAATGAGCAGTTCTTC. Translated: CASSQPTSGGNEQFF.

The rearrangement links TRBV4-1 to TRBJ2-7; weak D call: TRBD2 (5 bases). Trimming took 1 base from V and 6 from J, leaving 22 bases between them. The CDR3 totals 17 residues. Germline V CDR1 and CDR2: MGHRA, YSYEKL. DNA of the CDR3: TGCGCCAGCAGCCAAGGGGATTTCAGACTTCCTGCGGGCGAGCAGTACTTC. Translating it yields CASSQGDFRLPAGEQYF.

This chain connects TRBV11-2 to TRBJ2-7; 7 nucleotides agree with TRBD2. V shed 5 bases and J 3 bases; nucleotides not matched to a gene: 10. The CDR3 consists of 15 residues. CDR1 and CDR2 (germline): SGHAT, FQNNGV. The chain's CDR3 is CASSQSGGPIYEQYF. The CDR3 bases are TGTGCCAGCAGCCAGTCGGGGGGACCTATCTACGAGCAGTACTTC.

The chain combines TRBV3-1 (or the pseudogene TRBV3-2) with TRBJ2-1; 7 bases are shared with TRBD1. Unmatched junction bases numbered 8, after V lost 1 base and J lost 2 bases. This CDR3 spans 17 amino acids. Germline values: CDR1 LGHDT, CDR2 YNNKEL (reference sequence). The DNA of the CDR3 is TGTGCCAGCAGCCAAGTTCTCGGGACAGAAACCTACAATGAGCAGTTCTTC. Translating it yields CASSQVLGTETYNEQFF.

Regarding this clone: Distinct nucleotide sequences in the sample also encode this CDR3. The V and J genes are TRBV19 and TRBJ2-7; 8 bases map to TRBD1. Germline loops: CDR1 LNHDA, CDR2 SQIVND (reference sequence). V was clipped by 10 bases and J by 4 bases; unmatched bases: 6. The CDR3 has 12 residues. This CDR3 reads CATGQGTYEQYF. CDR3 DNA: TGTGCCACTGGACAGGGAACTTACGAGCAGTACTTC.

The rearrangement links TRBV10-1 to TRBJ2-3; 8 bases line up with TRBD2. The CDR3 has 13 amino acids. The ends lost 6 bases at V and 2 bases at J; junction bases unmatched: 1. CDR1 is WNHNN, CDR2 SYGVQD, per germline (reference sequence). CDR3 sequence: CASSGGATDTQYF. DNA for the CDR3: TGCGCCAGCAGCGGGGGGGCCACAGATACGCAGTATTTT.

This clone was picked up one time. The V gene is TRBV5-6, the J gene TRBJ2-1; 9 positions agree with TRBD2. CDR3 length equals 15 residues. Trimming cost V 1 base and J 4 bases; bases outside gene matches: 3. The germline V gene encodes CDR1 SGHDT and CDR2 YYEEEE. DNA for the CDR3: TGTGCCAGCAGCTTGAGGACTAGCGTATACAATGAGCAGTTCTTC. As protein: CASSLRTSVYNEQFF. The full variable domain, completed using reference TRBV5-6 and TRBJ2-1, is DAGVTQSPTHLIKTRGQQVTLRCSPKSGHDTVSWYQQALGQGPQFIFQYYEEEERQRGNFPDRFSGHQFPNYSSELNVNALLLGDSALYLCASSLRTSVYNEQFFGPGTRLTVL.

This chain joins TRBV28 and TRBJ1-2; no reliable D call. V lost 4 bases and J 7 bases, leaving 10 bases between the germline ends. This CDR3 has 12 amino acids. Germline CDR1 and CDR2: MDHEN and SYDVKM. CDR3 in DNA: TGTGCCAGCAGTTCGGTAGTCGGTGGCTACACCTTC. It translates to CASSSVVGGYTF.